This T cell receptor (beta chain) was identified in a study of identical twins. Whole-study findings and limits: Conclusions were drawn cross-sectionally by statistical analysis, without following the same donors. Among beta out-of-frame sequences, excess sharing between twins appeared weaker.

Unique molecular identifiers were in the cDNA, with template-switch universal primer binding. TCRdb re-analysed the 5' RACE reads in MiXCR, keeping a single row per CDR3 protein. Of about 260,000 distinct CDR3 sequences in the sample, 5.5% to 8% were seen once. At least ten counts were recorded for this clonotype. Its target is not known. Trimming removed 5 bases from V and 5 bases from J; junction bases left unmatched: 8. There are 16 residues in the CDR3. Another study also made use of these data, one on yellow fever vaccine responses in identical twins. That work contributes: Reportedly, twins' vaccine T cell responses looked partly convergent and partly personalized.

This clonotype was obtained from a woman aged 18-29 years in good health. V usage is TRBV12-3 or TRBV12-4 and J usage is TRBJ2-7, with TRBD2 identical over 14 bases. Specimen: memory (CD45RO+) T cells sorted from blood. CDR3 loop: CASSPGTSGSLNEQYF. The CDR3 region has the DNA TGTGCCAGCAGTCCCGGGACTAGCGGGAGCTTAAACGAGCAGTACTTC.